This T cell receptor beta chain was sequenced for a study of blood T cell repertoires in COVID-19 (dated by TCRdb to between 2020 and 2021). About the study as a whole: Samples covering the acute and convalescent phases of COVID-19 were provided by collaborators in the United States, Italy and Spain. A freely available public database, intended as a resource for researchers studying the immune response to SARS-CoV-2, is where the repertoires were released. A de-identified subject ID, COVID-19 status, age in years and sex were almost always included in the sample metadata. HLA class I and class II types, where available, came from metadata supplied by the sample provider rather than from assay-based typing. Deeply sampled blood TCRbeta repertoires from subjects exposed to, actively infected with, or recovered from COVID-19 were included in the dataset. The prospective study material was composed of cDNA or gDNA derived from T cells, B-cell-depleted T cells, or PBMCs. The samples were drawn from two sources: the first 160 participants of the ongoing ImmuneRACE study, and 1,254 subjects contributed by 6 global collaborators. Results and caveats for the whole study, not just this receptor: The quantity of clinical and demographic metadata differed by source and by participant and was supplied without curation.

In Seattle, one collaborating source enrolled patients while the infection was active and tracked those patients longitudinally over the course of disease. Whole blood was collected in K2EDTA tubes by collaborating institutions according to the institutions' own protocols. For TCRbeta analysis, collaborators shipped samples in one of three forms: frozen whole blood, isolated PBMCs, or DNA extracted from either of those sample types. The immunoSEQ Assay, a bias-controlled multiplex PCR, was used to amplify TCRbeta CDR3 regions from genomic DNA. The paper's processing steps were these. The number of nucleated cells in each sample was estimated by amplification of reference gene primers within the assay. Sequence reads were collapsed and filtered to measure the absolute abundance of every unique TCRbeta CDR3 rearrangement. For each sample, productive Simpson clonality was calculated as the square root of Simpson's diversity index across productive rearrangements. TCRdb took this table from immuneACCESS and kept in-frame rearrangements with V and J called. Such tables lack part of the clones; where checked against another copy, unresolved V genes explain under half of the gap, and the rest is unexplained. V and J calls and clone size come straight from that table; D and trimming were deduced from the DNA. Here the sample has almost 350,000 clones; approximately 89% occur a single time. The leading ten clones occupy 3% to 4.5% of the sample.

V sheds 2 bases and J sheds 0 bases, leaving 8 bases between their ends. CDR1 is given as SGHRS and CDR2 as YFSETQ, both from the germline V gene. The CDR3 contains 14 residues, cysteine and phenylalanine counted. Only the CDR3 DNA stays, 42 bases, in frame from base 1. A word on this clone: The antigen this receptor binds is unknown. Base quality data are lacking; no much larger clone is found one base away.

The chain is encoded by TRBV5-1 joined to TRBJ1-1; a confident D gene designation cannot be given. The sequence was collected from a woman aged 55 to 70 with COVID-19, enrolled during active disease. The sample comprised peripheral blood. The CDR3 reads as follows: CASSFEAVNTEAFF. The DNA sequence is TGCGCCAGCAGCTTTGAAGCGGTGAACACTGAAGCTTTCTTT.